This T cell receptor beta chain was captured in a study of stem cell transplantation in POMP-related autoinflammatory disease. Study-wide context: Defective thymoproteasomes were hypothesized to impair CD8+ T-cell positive selection.

Germline CDR1 and CDR2: MNHNS and SASEGT. The length of the CDR3 is 14 residues. Trimming cost V 7 bases and J 2 bases; bases outside gene matches: 5. This table comes from immunoSEQ multiplex PCR, and its TCRdb copy is limited to in-frame clones, with some not included. Of roughly 580 clones listed, around four fifths are singletons. This clone is a singleton in its sample. The sequenced sample was CD4+ follicular helper T cells (Tfh) from PBMCs, obtained before stem cell transplantation. The rearrangement joins TRBV6-1 to TRBJ2-1; 7 nucleotides align to TRBD2. The TCR comes from a human donor with POMP-related autoinflammation and immune dysregulation (PRAID). CDR3 nucleotides: TGTGCCAGCAATGGGGGAGGGCCCTACAATGAGCAGTTCTTC. This codes for CASNGGGPYNEQFF.